The 21 T cell receptor beta chains in this list originate from one sample, sequenced in a study of blood T cell repertoires in COVID-19. TCRdb's copy holds only in-frame clones and misses some; the assay was immunoSEQ multiplex PCR. Seen here are 150,000 to 200,000 clones, about four fifths observed once, and the top ten hold under 3%. Sequences were obtained from peripheral blood. The receptor source for this set is a human donor with acute or convalescent COVID-19. The donor label of this sample is uncertain.

This clone was counted a single time. The CDR3 loop is CASSPGGLYGYTF. CDR3 DNA: TGTGCCAGCAGCCCCGGGGGACTCTATGGCTACACCTTC. V gene TRBV3-1 (or the pseudogene TRBV3-2) combines with J gene TRBJ1-2, with D possibly matching TRBD1 (5 bases). Germline CDR1 is LGHDT and CDR2 is YNNKEL (reference sequence). V was cut by 4 bases and J by 4 bases, with 10 bases left in between. This CDR3 comprises 13 residues.

The V and J genes are TRBV6-5 and TRBJ1-1, with 8 positions matching TRBD1. V dropped 4 bases and J dropped 1; count of bases not matched to a gene: 5. This CDR3 is built from 15 residues. Looked up from germline, CDR1 is MNHEY and CDR2 is SVGAGI. For the CDR3, the DNA is TGTGCCAGCAGTTTCACAGGGGGGGCGAACACTGAAGCTTTCTTT. Translation: CASSFTGGANTEAFF.

Comments on this clone: A far larger clone is a single base away, which makes a read error likely. The V gene is TRBV25-1, the J gene TRBJ1-1; tentatively, D is TRBD1 (5 bases). Deletions cut 11 bases from V and 6 bases from J, with 13 bases between. This CDR3 has 11 amino acids. CDR1 is MGHDK, CDR2 SYGVNS, per germline. CDR3 DNA: TGTGCCTGCCTGGCAGGGTCTGAAGCTTTCTTT. Protein product: CACLAGSEAFF.

The chain couples TRBV11-2 to TRBJ2-1; TRBD2 aligns across 10 bases. V shed 5 bases, J shed 9 bases, and the junction held 4 bases outside the gene matches. The germline V gene has CDR1 SGHAT and CDR2 FQNNGV. The CDR3 length is 13 residues. The CDR3: CASSLSGRTEQFF. The CDR3 bases are TGTGCCAGCAGCCTTAGCGGGAGGACTGAGCAGTTCTTC.

CDR3 sequence: CASSLQGAAPYNEQFF. The CDR3 region has the DNA TGTGCCAGCAGCTTACAGGGGGCCGCCCCCTACAATGAGCAGTTCTTC. This chain connects TRBV7-3 to TRBJ2-1, with 8 positions matching TRBD1. V lost 2 bases to trimming and J lost 2 bases; unmatched junction nucleotides: 5. In germline, CDR1 is SGHTA, CDR2 FQGTGA. The CDR3 spans 16 residues.

The chain has TRBV19 and TRBJ1-5, with D perhaps TRBD1 (6 bases). Germline V gene sequence: CDR1 LNHDA, CDR2 SQIVND (reference sequence). V was pared by 0 bases and J by 4 bases, with 13 bases between. There are 16 residues in the CDR3. CDR3 bases: TGTGCCAGTAGTATAGATATGGGGGCGAGGAATCAGCCCCAGCATTTT. Translating it yields CASSIDMGARNQPQHF.

The V call is TRBV29-1, the J call TRBJ2-2; 8 bases map to TRBD1. Looked up from germline, CDR1 is SQVTM and CDR2 is ANQGSEA. Unmatched junction bases numbered 7, after V lost 3 bases and J lost 4 bases. There are 15 residues in the CDR3. The CDR3 region is CSVEERTGGTGELFF. The CDR3 region has the DNA TGCAGCGTTGAGGAGCGAACAGGGGGCACCGGGGAGCTGTTTTTT.

This rearrangement joins TRBV5-6 to TRBJ1-4, with D possibly being TRBD1 (6 bases). The CDR3 is 16 residues long. Germline V lookup: CDR1 SGHDT, CDR2 YYEEEE. V was shortened by 4 bases and J by 7 bases, with 20 bases between the two germline ends. CDR3 sequence reads: CASSPYPGHPSEKLFF. The CDR3 nucleotides read TGTGCCAGCAGCCCTTACCCGGGACACCCGAGTGAAAAACTGTTTTTT.

This clone was picked up a small number of times. This chain connects TRBV5-5 to TRBJ2-7; TRBD1 matches 11 bases. With 4 bases clipped from V and 4 bases from J, the junction kept 4 bases outside the gene matches. The CDR3 has 14 residues. The germline V gene encodes CDR1 SGHKS and CDR2 YYEKEE (reference sequence). For the CDR3, the DNA is TGTGCCAGCAGCCCGGGACAGGGGGTATACGAGCAGTACTTC. As protein: CASSPGQGVYEQYF.

This sequence joins TRBV28 and TRBJ2-3; TRBD1 agrees at 9 bases. Germline CDR1 and CDR2: MDHEN and SYDVKM. The CDR3 consists of 16 residues. V gave up 6 bases and J gave up 0 bases; unmatched junction bases: 7. The CDR3 loop is CASRTDRGPSTDTQYF. CDR3 bases: TGTGCCAGCAGAACGGACAGGGGCCCTAGCACAGATACGCAGTATTTT.

The genes are TRBV2 and TRBJ2-1; D call uncertain. This CDR3 region has 15 residues. Trimming pared 6 bases from V and 0 bases from J, leaving 12 bases between. Germline V gives CDR1 SNHLY, CDR2 FYNNEI. CDR3 in amino acids: CASRETESSYNEQFF. Written as DNA, the CDR3 is TGTGCCAGCAGGGAGACTGAGAGCTCCTACAATGAGCAGTTCTTC.

This chain links TRBV3-1 (or the pseudogene TRBV3-2) with TRBJ2-2; TRBD1 might be the D (5 bases). Trimming stripped 0 bases from V and 7 bases from J, with 21 bases between. From germline, CDR1 is LGHDT and CDR2 YNNKEL (reference sequence). This CDR3 has 18 residues. The CDR3 sequence: CASSQESLTPQGIGELFF. CDR3 sequence (DNA): TGTGCCAGCAGCCAAGAATCTCTTACCCCCCAGGGTATCGGGGAGCTGTTTTTT.

J is TRBJ1-2 and V is TRBV2; no firm D call. V gave up 6 bases and J gave up 1 base, with 12 bases separating them. This CDR3 spans 14 amino acids. CDR1 is SNHLY, CDR2 FYNNEI, per germline. CDR3 in DNA: TGTGCCAGCAGAGGGCGGGTGAATAACTATGGCTACACCTTC. This encodes CASRGRVNNYGYTF.

V gene TRBV4-1 combines with J gene TRBJ2-1; D might be TRBD1 (5 bases). The V end lost 0 bases, the J end lost 9 bases, and 15 bases lay between the germline ends. Germline V lookup: CDR1 MGHRA, CDR2 YSYEKL. The CDR3 consists of 15 residues. For the CDR3, the DNA is TGCGCCAGCAGCCAAGATCTCCAGGGAAGACCTGAGCAGTTCTTC. This codes for CASSQDLQGRPEQFF.

The rearrangement links TRBV5-1 to TRBJ2-3; 7 bases align to TRBD2. The CDR3 is 14 residues long. Germline V lookup: CDR1 SGHRS, CDR2 YFSETQ. V gave up 0 bases and J gave up 4 bases; unmatched junction bases: 2. CDR3 amino acids: CASSLGLASDTQYF. The CDR3 nucleotides are TGCGCCAGCAGCTTGGGACTAGCCTCAGATACGCAGTATTTT. The full variable domain, completed using reference TRBV5-1 and TRBJ2-3, is KAGVTQTPRYLIKTRGQQVTLSCSPISGHRSVSWYQQTPGQGLQFLFEYFSETQRNKGNFPGRFSGRQFSNSRSEMNVSTLELGDSALYLCASSLGLASDTQYFGPGTRLTVL.

V and J are TRBV5-4 and TRBJ2-1, with D perhaps matching TRBD1 (5 bases). V shed 3 bases and J shed 7 bases, with 14 bases lying between them. Germline V CDR1 and CDR2: SGHNT, YYREEE (reference sequence). The CDR3 is 14 residues long. The CDR3 DNA sequence: TGTGCCAGCAGCTACGAGGACAAGAGTAATGAGCAGTTCTTC. Encoded protein: CASSYEDKSNEQFF.

This rearrangement joins TRBV5-6 to TRBJ1-2, with D unclear. The CDR3 is made up of 12 amino acids. V dropped 5 bases and J dropped 8 bases, with 13 bases sitting between them. Germline V gene data show CDR1 as SGHDT and CDR2 as YYEEEE. The DNA of the CDR3 is TGTGCCAGCAGACGCCCTGAGCCGGGCTACACCTTC. Amino acid sequence: CASRRPEPGYTF.

This clone was seen a few times. The V call is TRBV28, the J call TRBJ1-2; 7 nucleotides align to TRBD1. The CDR3 sequence is 15 residues long. V lost 6 bases and J lost 4; bases outside the gene matches: 11. Germline V CDR1 and CDR2: MDHEN, SYDVKM. CDR3 sequence: CASRPPDQGVYGYTF. As DNA, the CDR3 is TGTGCCAGCAGACCCCCTGACCAGGGGGTCTATGGCTACACCTTC.

The chain carries TRBV21-1 and TRBJ1-5; no check of the table's D call, TRBD1, against the DNA was made. TRBV21-1 is labeled a pseudogene. This CDR3 comprises 16 residues. The CDR3 loop reads CASSKIGGRGNQPQHF. As DNA, the CDR3 is TGTGCCAGCAGCAAAATAGGGGGCAGGGGCAATCAGCCCCAGCATTTT.

On this clone itself: Given a much more abundant clone one base away, this may be a read error. Other DNA variants within this sample encode the same CDR3. V and J are TRBV5-4 and TRBJ1-6, with 7 bases fitting TRBD1. J lost 6 bases, V lost 0 bases, and 0 bases had no gene match. The CDR3 sequence is 14 residues long. Germline CDR1 and CDR2: SGHNT and YYREEE (reference sequence). The CDR3 reads CASSLDRGNSPLHF. The CDR3 nucleotides read TGTGCCAGCAGCTTGGACAGGGGTAATTCACCCCTCCACTTT. Complete variable domain (other parts from reference TRBV5-4 and TRBJ1-6): ETGVTQSPTHLIKTRGQQVTLRCSSQSGHNTVSWYQQALGQGPQFIFQYYREEENGRGNFPPRFSGLQFPNYSSELNVNALELDDSALYLCASSLDRGNSPLHFGNGTRLTVT.

The genes are TRBV6-5 and TRBJ1-6, with 7 bases identical to TRBD1. The CDR3 totals 13 residues. V dropped 7 bases and J dropped 7; count of bases not matched to a gene: 4. Germline CDR1 reads MNHEY; CDR2 reads SVGAGI. The CDR3 loop reads CASTGTANSPLHF. The CDR3 nucleotides are TGTGCCAGCACCGGGACAGCAAATTCACCCCTCCACTTT.